These 19 T cell receptor beta chains were all obtained from the same sample, sequenced in a study of T cell responses to AZD1222 COVID-19 vaccine. Clones were sequenced by immunoSEQ multiplex PCR, and TCRdb holds only the in-frame ones, with some missing. The sample lists tens of thousands of clones; under 95% were seen once. This sample comprised peripheral blood, obtained on day 0 of MenACWY control vaccination. The receptors were gathered from an adult in good health.

The chain is built from TRBV6-5 and TRBJ2-1; D may match TRBD1 or TRBD2 (5 bases each). The CDR3 extends over 11 amino acids. Germline CDR1 is MNHEY and CDR2 is SVGAGI. V lost 7 bases and J 13 bases, leaving 14 bases between the germline ends. The CDR3 reads CASTRDGAQFF. The DNA of the CDR3 is TGTGCCAGCACACGGGATGGGGCCCAGTTCTTC.

The chain joins TRBV16 to TRBJ1-1; no definite D call. This CDR3 comprises 18 residues. In germline, CDR1 is KGHSY, CDR2 FQNENV. V lost 2 bases, J lost 4 bases, and 23 bases lay in between. CDR3 loop: CASSQPLGKTEGGTEAFF. CDR3 nucleotides: TGTGCCAGCAGCCAACCCCTAGGGAAGACGGAGGGCGGCACTGAAGCTTTCTTT.

CDR3 residues: CASSLKPNTEAFF. The CDR3 coding sequence is TGTGCCAGCAGCTTAAAGCCGAACACTGAAGCTTTCTTT. The chain has TRBV11-2 and TRBJ1-1; D ambiguous. The V and J ends lost 2 bases and 1 base respectively, with 5 bases between them. The CDR3 extends over 13 amino acids. From germline, CDR1 is SGHAT and CDR2 FQNNGV.

V and J are TRBV2 and TRBJ1-1; no clear D gene. In germline, CDR1 is SNHLY, CDR2 FYNNEI. Trimming left V 6 bases short and J 3 bases short, with 5 bases between. This CDR3 is built from 11 residues. This CDR3 is CASREYTEAFF. The CDR3 region has the DNA TGTGCCAGCAGGGAGTACACTGAAGCTTTCTTT.

The table lists this clone with a few counts. The chain links TRBV4-1 to TRBJ1-5, with no clear D. From germline, CDR1 is MGHRA and CDR2 YSYEKL. This CDR3 spans 17 amino acids. V lost 0 bases to trimming and J lost 0 bases, with 12 bases between them. CDR3 nucleotide sequence: TGCGCCAGCAGCCAAGATACACAGTACAATAGCAATCAGCCCCAGCATTTT. Protein: CASSQDTQYNSNQPQHF.

For the CDR3, the DNA is TGTGCCAGCAGCATCGACAGGACCCAAGAGACCCAGTACTTC. It specifies CASSIDRTQETQYF. The V and J genes are TRBV11-1 and TRBJ2-5, with a weak D call TRBD1 (6 bases). This CDR3 has 14 amino acids. Trimming cost V 5 bases and J 1 base, with 11 bases left between them. Looked up from germline, CDR1 is SGHAT and CDR2 is FQDESV (reference sequence). Full variable domain (remainder filled in from reference TRBV11-1 and TRBJ2-5): EAEVAQSPRYKITEKSQAVAFWCDPISGHATLYWYRQILGQGPELLVQFQDESVVDDSQLPKDRFSAERLKGVDSTLKIQPAELGDSAMYLCASSIDRTQETQYFGPGTRLLVL.

A single count supports this clone. The chain employs TRBV3-1 (or the pseudogene TRBV3-2) and TRBJ2-3, with 8 positions matching TRBD2. The CDR3 contains 16 residues. Germline-derived CDR1 and CDR2 are LGHDT and YNNKEL (reference sequence). With 3 bases clipped from V and 1 base from J, the junction kept 6 bases outside the gene matches. CDR3 sequence: CASSHREGRGTDTQYF. The CDR3 bases are TGTGCCAGCAGCCACCGGGAGGGGCGGGGCACAGATACGCAGTATTTT.

The gene calls are TRBV2 and TRBJ2-1, with 10 bases lining up with TRBD2. The CDR3 is 15 amino acids. The germline V gene encodes CDR1 SNHLY and CDR2 FYNNEI. V lost 3 bases, J lost 5 bases, and 4 bases stayed unmatched. The CDR3: CASSDDLAGDNEQFF. CDR3 in DNA: TGTGCCAGCAGTGACGACCTAGCGGGGGACAATGAGCAGTTCTTC.

The CDR3 coding sequence is TGTGCCAGCAGTTTAGGACTGAGGGGGAACGGCGAGACCCAGTACTTC. Its translation is CASSLGLRGNGETQYF. V is TRBV28 and J is TRBJ2-5; D might be TRBD1 (6 bases). V shed 2 bases and J shed 5 bases, with 18 bases lying between them. This CDR3 spans 16 amino acids. Germline V CDR1 and CDR2: MDHEN, SYDVKM.

The rearrangement links TRBV6-2 or TRBV6-3 to TRBJ1-5; 7 nucleotides match TRBD1. The ends lost 4 bases at V and 6 bases at J; junction bases unmatched: 3. CDR1 MNHEY and CDR2 SVGEGT come from the germline V gene. The CDR3 contains 13 residues. CDR3 in amino acids: CASSSTGVQPQHF. Written as DNA, the CDR3 is TGTGCCAGCAGTTCAACAGGGGTTCAGCCCCAGCATTTT.

The chain carries TRBV12-3 or TRBV12-4 and TRBJ1-2; 7 nucleotides match TRBD1. V trimming: 6 bases; J trimming: 8 bases; junction bases outside the gene matches: 6. The CDR3 runs 12 residues. CDR3 coding DNA: TGTGCCAGCAGCCGACAGGGTGACGGCTACACCTTC. Translating it yields CASSRQGDGYTF.

The chain carries TRBV7-3 and TRBJ2-1; D unclear. CDR3 length equals 15 residues. V was pared by 0 bases and J by 7 bases, with 13 bases between. Germline V gives CDR1 SGHTA, CDR2 FQGTGA. CDR3 residues: CASSLTRAGLNEQFF. The CDR3 nucleotides read TGTGCCAGCAGCTTAACTCGGGCTGGGCTGAATGAGCAGTTCTTC. Variable domain in full (rest from reference TRBV7-3 and TRBJ2-1): GAGVSQTPSNKVTEKGKYVELRCDPISGHTALYWYRQSLGQGPEFLIYFQGTGAADDSGLPNDRFFAVRPEGSVSTLKIQRTERGDSAVYLCASSLTRAGLNEQFFGPGTRLTVL.

The V call is TRBV3-1 (or the pseudogene TRBV3-2), the J call TRBJ1-5; D not resolved. The germline V gene has CDR1 LGHDT and CDR2 YNNKEL (reference sequence). CDR3 length equals 15 residues. V lost 2 bases to trimming and J lost 1 base, with 9 bases between them. As DNA, the CDR3 is TGTGCCAGCAGCCAAATGACGGGGAGCAATCAGCCCCAGCATTTT. Protein: CASSQMTGSNQPQHF.

The rearrangement uses TRBV19 and TRBJ2-3; 8 bases align to TRBD1. The CDR3 runs to 17 residues. The germline V gene encodes CDR1 LNHDA and CDR2 SQIVND (reference sequence). Trimming at V came to 3 bases and at J to 6 bases, leaving 14 bases not matched to a gene. The CDR3 loop reads CASSIKRRTGPWDTQYF. CDR3 bases: TGTGCCAGTAGTATTAAGCGACGGACAGGGCCCTGGGATACGCAGTATTTT.

V and J are TRBV29-1 and TRBJ1-1, with 7 bases fitting TRBD1. Germline CDR1 SQVTM, CDR2 ANQGSEA. V was clipped by 5 bases and J by 10 bases; unmatched bases: 7. CDR3 length: 11 residues. CDR3: CSVTQQGRAFF. The CDR3, as DNA: TGCAGCGTTACCCAACAGGGGAGAGCTTTCTTT.

The CDR3 DNA is TGCGCCAGCAGCTTGGTGCCCACTATGACAGGGGCAAATTCACCCCTCCACTTT. Translation: CASSLVPTMTGANSPLHF. The rearrangement uses TRBV5-1 and TRBJ1-6; 8 positions agree with TRBD1. Germline V gene lookup returns CDR1 SGHRS and CDR2 YFSETQ. The CDR3 has 18 residues. J gave up 7 bases and V 0 bases, and 12 bases lay outside the gene matches.

This chain joins TRBV3-1 (or the pseudogene TRBV3-2) and TRBJ2-7; TRBD1 matches at 8 bases. V was clipped by 3 bases and J by 2 bases; unmatched bases: 6. The CDR3 runs to 15 residues. Per germline, CDR1 LGHDT and CDR2 YNNKEL (reference sequence). In DNA, the CDR3 is TGTGCCAGCAGCCACGGACAGGGCCTCCCCTACGAGCAGTACTTC. This encodes CASSHGQGLPYEQYF.

CDR3 amino acids: CASRIQGSGGEAFF. Here the CDR3 DNA reads TGTGCCAGCAGGATCCAGGGGTCTGGAGGTGAAGCTTTCTTT. V is TRBV28 and J is TRBJ1-1; the D gene is possibly TRBD1 (6 bases). CDR1 and CDR2 from the germline V gene are MDHEN and SYDVKM. This CDR3 region has 14 residues. V lost 6 bases to trimming and J lost 7 bases, with 18 bases between them.

The chain combines TRBV4-2 with TRBJ2-7, with 8 bases that match TRBD2. This CDR3 is built from 15 residues. With 4 bases clipped from V and 1 base from J, the junction kept 6 bases outside the gene matches. From germline, CDR1 is LGHNA and CDR2 YNFKEQ. The CDR3 DNA reads as TGTGCCAGCAGCCGCGGACTAGCCGCTTCCTACGAGCAGTACTTC. Translated: CASSRGLAASYEQYF.